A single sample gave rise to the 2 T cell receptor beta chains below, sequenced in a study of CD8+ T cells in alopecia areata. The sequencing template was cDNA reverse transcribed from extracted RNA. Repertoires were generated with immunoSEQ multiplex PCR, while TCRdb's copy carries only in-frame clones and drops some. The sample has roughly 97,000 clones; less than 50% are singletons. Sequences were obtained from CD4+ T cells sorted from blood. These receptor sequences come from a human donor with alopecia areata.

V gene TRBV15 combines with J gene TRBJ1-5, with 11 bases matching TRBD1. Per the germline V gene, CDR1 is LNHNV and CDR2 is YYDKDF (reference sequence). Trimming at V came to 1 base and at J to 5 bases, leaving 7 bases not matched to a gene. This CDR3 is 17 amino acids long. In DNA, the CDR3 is TGTGCCACCAGCAGAGGTCGAGGGACAGGGGGGGATCAGCCCCAGCATTTT. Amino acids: CATSRGRGTGGDQPQHF.

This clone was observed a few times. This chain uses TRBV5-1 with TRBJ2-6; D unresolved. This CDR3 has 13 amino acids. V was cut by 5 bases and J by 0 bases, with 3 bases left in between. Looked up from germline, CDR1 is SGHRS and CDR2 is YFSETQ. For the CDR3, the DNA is TGCGCCAGCAGACCCTCTGGGGCCAACGTCCTGACTTTC. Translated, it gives CASRPSGANVLTF.